This T cell receptor (beta chain) was profiled in a study of shared clonotypes between healthy human individuals. The CDR3 runs to 16 residues. Germline CDR1 is SGHAT and CDR2 is FQNNGV. The test was conducted at deep level. TCRdb's copy holds only in-frame clones and misses some; the assay was immunoSEQ multiplex PCR. The table shows some 2,100,000 clones, with approximately 96% occurring only once. On this clone itself: The junction and the germline gene differ at one end; a read error may be behind it.

The chain uses TRBV11-2 and TRBJ1-4; 7 nucleotides align to TRBD1. Source material: naive CD4+ T cells sorted from blood. Subset specified: CD45RA+ positively selected. The TCR originated in a young man in good health. The CDR3 DNA reads TGTGCCAGCAGCTTAGATTTAGGGGGCGGTAATGAAAAACTATTTTTT. Amino acids: CASSLDLGGGNEKLFF. The full variable domain, completed using reference TRBV11-2 and TRBJ1-4, is EAGVAQSPRYKIIEKRQSVAFWCNPISGHATLYWYQQILGQGPKLLIQFQNNGVVDDSQLPKDRFSAERLKGVDSTLKIQPAKLEDSAVYLCASSLDLGGGNEKLFFGSGTQLSVL.